This T cell receptor (beta chain) derives from a study of beta chain features in type 1 diabetes. General study findings and limits: In comparison with healthy donors, patients had naive, central memory and Treg TCRB repertoires that appeared more similar.

V lost 6 bases to trimming and J lost 0 bases; unmatched junction nucleotides: 7. Germline CDR1 SNHLY, CDR2 FYNNEI. The length of the CDR3 is 16 residues. Reverse transcribing all isolated RNA meant expressed TCRB transcripts were sequenced. There were approximately 3.7 million reads on average in the naive, central memory and regulatory T cell samples. Clones were read by immunoSEQ multiplex PCR, and TCRdb kept only the in-frame ones, dropping some. The sample contains hundreds of thousands of clones, 15% of which appear only once. Worth noting for this clone: The antigen is not known.

The TCR comes from a man in his late teens or twenties in good health. The sequenced material came from naive CD4+ T cells from blood. The V gene is TRBV2, the J gene TRBJ1-4, with 7 bases lining up with TRBD1. The CDR3 region has the DNA TGTGCCAGCAGCGTACAGGGGCGAACAACTAATGAAAAACTGTTTTTT. It encodes CASSVQGRTTNEKLFF.